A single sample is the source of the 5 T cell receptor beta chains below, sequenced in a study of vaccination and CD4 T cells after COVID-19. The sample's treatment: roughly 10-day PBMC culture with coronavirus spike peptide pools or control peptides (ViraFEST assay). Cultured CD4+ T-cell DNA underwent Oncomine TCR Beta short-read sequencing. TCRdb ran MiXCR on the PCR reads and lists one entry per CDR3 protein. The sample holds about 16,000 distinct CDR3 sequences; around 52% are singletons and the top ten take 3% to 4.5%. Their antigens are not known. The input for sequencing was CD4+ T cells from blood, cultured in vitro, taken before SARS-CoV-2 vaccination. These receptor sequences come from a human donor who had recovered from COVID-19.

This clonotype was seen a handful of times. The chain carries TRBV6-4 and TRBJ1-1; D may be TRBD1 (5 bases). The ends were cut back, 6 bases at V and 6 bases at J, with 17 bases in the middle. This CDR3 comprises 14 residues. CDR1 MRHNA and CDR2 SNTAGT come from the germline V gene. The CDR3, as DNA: TGTGCCAGCAGCATCTCCAGGGATACATCTGAAGCTTTCTTT. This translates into CASSISRDTSEAFF.

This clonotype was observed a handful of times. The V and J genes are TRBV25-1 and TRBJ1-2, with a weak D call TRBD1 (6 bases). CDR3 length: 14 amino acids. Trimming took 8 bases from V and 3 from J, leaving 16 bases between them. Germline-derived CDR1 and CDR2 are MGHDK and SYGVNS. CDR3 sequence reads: CASGQTGTHYGYTF. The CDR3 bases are TGTGCCAGCGGTCAGACAGGAACCCACTATGGCTACACCTTC.

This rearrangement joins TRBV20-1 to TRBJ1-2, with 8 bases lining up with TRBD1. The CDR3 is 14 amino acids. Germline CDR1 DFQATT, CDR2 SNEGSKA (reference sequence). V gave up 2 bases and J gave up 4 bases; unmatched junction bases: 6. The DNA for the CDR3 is TGCAGTGCTAGATCAGGGGGCGGGGCCTATGGCTACACCTTC. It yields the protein CSARSGGGAYGYTF.

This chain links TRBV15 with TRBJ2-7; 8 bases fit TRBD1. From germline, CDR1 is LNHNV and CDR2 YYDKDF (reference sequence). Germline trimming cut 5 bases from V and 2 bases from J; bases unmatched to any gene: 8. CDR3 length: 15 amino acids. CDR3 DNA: TGTGCCACCAGCCCCAGAACAGGGGGGACCTACGAGCAGTACTTC. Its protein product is CATSPRTGGTYEQYF. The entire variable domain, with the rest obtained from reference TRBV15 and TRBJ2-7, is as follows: DAMVIQNPRYQVTQFGKPVTLSCSQTLNHNVMYWYQQKSSQAPKLLFHYYDKDFNNEADTPDNFQSRRPNTSFCFLDIRSPGLGDTAMYLCATSPRTGGTYEQYFGPGTRLTVT.

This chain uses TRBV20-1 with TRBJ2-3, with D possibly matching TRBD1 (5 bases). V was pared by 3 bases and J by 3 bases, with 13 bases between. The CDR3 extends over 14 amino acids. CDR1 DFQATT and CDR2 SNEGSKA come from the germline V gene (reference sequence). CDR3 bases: TGCAGTGCTAGTAAAGGGGAACTGACAGATACGCAGTATTTT. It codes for CSASKGELTDTQYF.